A selection of T cell receptor beta chains follows, all from one sample in a study of prognosis after radiotherapy for stage I lung cancer. TCRdb processed the multiplex PCR reads anew with MiXCR; each CDR3 protein has one entry. The data show under 75,000 distinct CDR3 sequences, about a quarter seen once. The sequencing here drew on PBMCs, taken before or after stereotactic body radiation therapy (not recorded which). The receptors were sampled from a donor of 50 years or more with non-small cell lung cancer. The conserved cysteine and the conserved F or W are not part of the CDR3 here. The size of a clone is reported for some rows only, either as once, few or many, or as a class for expanded clones.

TRBJ1-1 many TRBV28 ASTPGGWTEAF
TRBJ2-7 . TRBV5-1 ASSFPGGNDQY
TRBJ2-5 many TRBV4-2 ASSQWREGGLQETQY
TRBJ1-6 many TRBV20-1 SAWRPGQFFSGLH
TRBJ2-1 . TRBV28 ASSPRTGEYNEQF
TRBJ1-1 many TRBV10-3 AITTSMNTEAF
TRBJ1-4 many TRBV7-9 ASSLGVSPATNEKLF
TRBJ2-5 . TRBV9 ASSPLAWWRETQY
TRBJ2-3 . TRBV6-2/TRBV6-3 ARTPGSGSDTQY
TRBJ1-2 . TRBV28 ASSLPRGEGGYT
TRBJ2-7 many TRBV15 ATSRDSPTEQY
TRBJ1-2 many TRBV4-1 ASSPTDLAHGYT
TRBJ1-3 many TRBV19 ASSSSLDSGNTIY
TRBJ2-1 many TRBV10-3 AISVGNEQS
TRBJ2-2 many TRBV9 ASSVESAGELF
TRBJ2-4 many TRBV13 ASSFGTGGPGVSPDIQY
TRBJ1-2 . TRBV7-3 ASSLGGNYVYT
TRBJ1-1 . TRBV15 ATSRETDNTESF
TRBJ2-1 many TRBV3-1 ASSLGGAAYNEQF
TRBJ2-1 many TRBV9 ASSVEVLAGYNEQF